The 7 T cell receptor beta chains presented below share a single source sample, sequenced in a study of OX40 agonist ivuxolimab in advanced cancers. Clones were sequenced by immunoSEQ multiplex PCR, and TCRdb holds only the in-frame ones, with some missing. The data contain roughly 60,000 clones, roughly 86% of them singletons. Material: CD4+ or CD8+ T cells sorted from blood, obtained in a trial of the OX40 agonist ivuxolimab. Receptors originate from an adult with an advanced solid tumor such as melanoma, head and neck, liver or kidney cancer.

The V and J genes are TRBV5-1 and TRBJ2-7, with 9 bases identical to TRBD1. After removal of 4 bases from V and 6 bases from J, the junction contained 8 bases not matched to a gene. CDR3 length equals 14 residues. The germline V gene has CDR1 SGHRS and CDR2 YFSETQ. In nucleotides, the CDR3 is TGCGCCAGCAGCCCGGGACAGGGTATTCGCGAGCAGTACTTC. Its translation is CASSPGQGIREQYF.

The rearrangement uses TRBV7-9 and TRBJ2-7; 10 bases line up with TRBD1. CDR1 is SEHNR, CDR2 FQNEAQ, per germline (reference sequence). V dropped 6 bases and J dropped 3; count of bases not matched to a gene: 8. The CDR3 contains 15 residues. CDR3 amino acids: CASRRSGTGVYEQYF. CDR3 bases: TGTGCCAGCAGGCGATCCGGGACAGGGGTCTACGAGCAGTACTTC.

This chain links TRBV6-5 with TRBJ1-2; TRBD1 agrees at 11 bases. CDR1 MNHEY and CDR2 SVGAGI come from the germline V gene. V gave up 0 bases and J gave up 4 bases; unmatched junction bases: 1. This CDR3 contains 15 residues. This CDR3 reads CASSYSDRGPYGYTF. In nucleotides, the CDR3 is TGTGCCAGCAGTTACTCGGACAGGGGGCCCTATGGCTACACCTTC.

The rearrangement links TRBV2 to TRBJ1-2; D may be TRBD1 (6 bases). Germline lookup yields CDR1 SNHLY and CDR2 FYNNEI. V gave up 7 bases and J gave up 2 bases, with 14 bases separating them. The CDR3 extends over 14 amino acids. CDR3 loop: CASTLDRVNYGYTF. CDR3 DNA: TGTGCCAGCACCTTGGACAGAGTCAACTATGGCTACACCTTC.

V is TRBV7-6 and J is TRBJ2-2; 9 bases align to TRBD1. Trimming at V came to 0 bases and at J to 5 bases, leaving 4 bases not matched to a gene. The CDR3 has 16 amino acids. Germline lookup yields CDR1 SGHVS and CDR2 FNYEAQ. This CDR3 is CASSLARDRETGELFF. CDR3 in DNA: TGTGCCAGCAGCTTAGCGAGGGACAGGGAAACCGGGGAGCTGTTTTTT.

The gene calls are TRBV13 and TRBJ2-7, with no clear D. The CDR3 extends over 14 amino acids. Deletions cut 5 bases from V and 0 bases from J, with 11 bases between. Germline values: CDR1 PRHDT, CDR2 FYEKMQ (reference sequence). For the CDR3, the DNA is TGTGCCAGCAGCATCATACGGAGCTCCTACGAGCAGTACTTC. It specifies CASSIIRSSYEQYF.

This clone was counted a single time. The CDR3 DNA is TGTGCCTGGCCCGGACCGGAAGGAAACACCGGGGAGCTGTTTTTT. It translates to CAWPGPEGNTGELFF. The chain couples TRBV30 to TRBJ2-2, with D hard to call. CDR3 length: 15 residues. Germline V lookup: CDR1 GTSNPN, CDR2 SVGIG (reference sequence). V was clipped by 5 bases and J by 2 bases, with 15 bases between them.